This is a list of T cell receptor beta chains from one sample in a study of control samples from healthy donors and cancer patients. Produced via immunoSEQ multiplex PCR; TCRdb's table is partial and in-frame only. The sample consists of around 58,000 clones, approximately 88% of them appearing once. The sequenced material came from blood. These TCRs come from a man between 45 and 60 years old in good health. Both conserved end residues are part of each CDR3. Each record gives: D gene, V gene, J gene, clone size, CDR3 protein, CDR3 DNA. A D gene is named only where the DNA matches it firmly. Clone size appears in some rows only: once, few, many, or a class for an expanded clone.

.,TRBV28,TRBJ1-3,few,CASSPGGYSGNTIYF,TGTGCCAGCAGTCCAGGAGGGTACTCTGGAAACACCATATATTTT
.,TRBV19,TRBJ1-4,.,CASSLTGFSEKLFF,TGTGCCAGTAGTCTGACCGGATTTAGTGAAAAACTGTTTTTT
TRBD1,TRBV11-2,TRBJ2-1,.,CASSLGRQGGRQFF,TGTGCCAGCAGCTTAGGTAGACAGGGGGGGAGGCAGTTCTTC
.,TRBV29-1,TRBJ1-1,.,CSLTRLGSAEAFF,TGCAGCCTTACACGACTAGGGTCCGCTGAAGCTTTCTTT
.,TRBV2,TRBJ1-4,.,CASSEEAGANEKLFF,TGTGCCAGCAGTGAAGAGGCAGGGGCTAATGAAAAACTGTTTTTT
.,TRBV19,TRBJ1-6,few,CASKPPDNSPLHF,TGTGCCAGTAAGCCGCCTGATAATTCACCCCTCCACTTT
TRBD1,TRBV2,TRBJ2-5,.,CASSERTGSGETQYF,TGTGCCAGCAGTGAACGGACAGGGTCAGGAGAGACCCAGTACTTC
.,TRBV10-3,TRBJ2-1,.,CAITNARSYNEQFF,TGTGCCATCACGAACGCGCGCTCCTACAATGAGCAGTTCTTC
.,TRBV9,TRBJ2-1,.,CASSEGVSYNEQFF,TGTGCCAGCAGCGAGGGGGTCTCCTACAATGAGCAGTTCTTC
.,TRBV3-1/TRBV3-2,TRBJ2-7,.,CASSHGGRHEQYF,TGTGCCAGCAGCCACGGGGGGCGCCACGAGCAGTACTTC
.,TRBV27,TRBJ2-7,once,CASSPGYHEQYF,TGTGCCAGCAGCCCCGGGTACCACGAGCAGTACTTC
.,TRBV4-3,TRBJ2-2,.,CASSQFTEGELFF,TGCGCCAGCAGCCAGTTCACAGAGGGGGAGCTGTTTTTT
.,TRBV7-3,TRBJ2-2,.,CASSPRGAGTGELFF,TGTGCCAGCAGCCCTCGGGGGGCCGGCACCGGGGAGCTGTTTTTT
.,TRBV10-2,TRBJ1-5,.,CASSWGWNQPQHF,TGCGCCAGCAGTTGGGGTTGGAATCAGCCCCAGCATTTT
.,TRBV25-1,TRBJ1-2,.,CASSASYKGGYTF,TGTGCCAGCAGCGCTAGCTATAAGGGCGGCTACACCTTC
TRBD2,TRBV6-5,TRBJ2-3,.,CASSYFVSGAEDTQYF,TGTGCCAGCAGTTACTTCGTTAGCGGGGCAGAAGATACGCAGTATTTT
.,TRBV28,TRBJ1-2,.,CASRRDTRVLTF,TGTGCCAGCAGACGGGACACCCGCGTTTTGACCTTC
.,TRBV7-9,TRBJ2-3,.,CASSPQPLRGSSPTQYF,TGTGCCAGCAGCCCCCAGCCTCTAAGGGGGAGTTCCCCCACGCAGTATTTT
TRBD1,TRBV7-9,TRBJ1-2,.,CASSSVTGGYGYTF,TGTGCCAGCAGCTCCGTGACAGGGGGATATGGCTACACCTTC
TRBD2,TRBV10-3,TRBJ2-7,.,CAISETSGLYEQYF,TGTGCCATCAGTGAAACTAGCGGCCTATACGAGCAGTACTTC
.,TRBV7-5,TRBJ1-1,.,CVRSPLEQGHMNTEAFF,TGTGTCAGAAGCCCCCTAGAACAGGGTCACATGAACACTGAAGCTTTCTTT
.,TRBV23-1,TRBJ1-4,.,CASRTSGFNEKLFF,TGCGCCAGCAGGACGTCAGGTTTTAATGAAAAACTGTTTTTT
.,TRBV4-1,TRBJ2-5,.,CASSHGGARLFRQETQYF,TGCGCCAGCAGCCACGGAGGGGCCCGGCTGTTTCGTCAAGAGACCCAGTACTTC
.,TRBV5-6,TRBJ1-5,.,CASSLASEGTEPQHF,TGTGCCAGCAGCTTGGCCAGTGAGGGCACGGAGCCCCAGCATTTT
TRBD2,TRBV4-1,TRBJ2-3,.,CASSQVAGAADTQYF,TGCGCCAGCAGCCAAGTTGCGGGAGCTGCAGATACGCAGTATTTT
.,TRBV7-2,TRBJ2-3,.,CASSLVGASTDTQYF,TGTGCCAGCAGCCTAGTGGGGGCTAGCACAGATACGCAGTATTTT
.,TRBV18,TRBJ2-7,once,CASSPPGQGHYEQYF,TGTGCCAGCTCACCACCTGGACAAGGACACTACGAGCAGTACTTC
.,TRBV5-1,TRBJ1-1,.,CASSRTVPATEAFF,TGCGCCAGCAGCAGGACAGTCCCGGCCACTGAAGCTTTCTTT
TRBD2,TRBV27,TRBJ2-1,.,CASSSGRLSYNEQFF,TGTGCCAGCAGCAGCGGGAGGCTCTCCTACAATGAGCAGTTCTTC
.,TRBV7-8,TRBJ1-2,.,CASSYARKGYTF,TGTGCCAGCAGCTATGCCAGGAAAGGCTACACCTTC
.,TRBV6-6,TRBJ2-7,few,CASVRGSSYEQYF,TGTGCCAGCGTGCGGGGTAGCTCCTACGAGCAGTACTTC
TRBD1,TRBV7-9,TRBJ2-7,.,CASSLAPSWTGNYEQYF,TGTGCCAGCAGCTTAGCGCCCTCGTGGACAGGGAACTACGAGCAGTACTTC
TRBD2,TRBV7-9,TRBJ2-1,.,CASSLGTGLAVNEQFF,TGTGCCAGCAGCTTAGGAACGGGACTAGCGGTCAATGAGCAGTTCTTC
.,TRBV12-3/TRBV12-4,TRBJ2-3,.,CASRPRLADTQYF,TGTGCCAGCAGACCGAGGCTAGCGGATACGCAGTATTTT
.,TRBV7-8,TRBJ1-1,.,CASSSLTGHTEAFF,TGTGCCAGCAGCTCTCTCACAGGTCACACTGAAGCTTTCTTT
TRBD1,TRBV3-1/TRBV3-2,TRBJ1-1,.,CASSQGTGRGGAFF,TGTGCCAGCAGCCAAGGGACAGGGAGGGGGGGAGCTTTCTTT
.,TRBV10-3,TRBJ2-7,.,CASARTGEQYF,TGTGCCAGTGCAAGAACGGGCGAGCAGTACTTC
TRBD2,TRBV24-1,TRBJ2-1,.,CATSDAAGGPNEQFF,TGTGCCACCAGTGATGCCGCGGGAGGGCCGAATGAGCAGTTCTTC
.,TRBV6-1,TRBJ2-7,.,CASSEAIPRRGEYEQYF,TGTGCCAGCAGTGAAGCGATACCCCGGAGGGGGGAATACGAGCAGTACTTC
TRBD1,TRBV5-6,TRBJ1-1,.,CASTLTGRYTEAFF,TGTGCCAGCACCTTGACAGGGAGGTACACTGAAGCTTTCTTT
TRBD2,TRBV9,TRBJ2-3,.,CASSVVGIAGVTDTQYF,TGTGCCAGCAGCGTAGTTGGAATAGCGGGAGTAACAGATACGCAGTATTTT
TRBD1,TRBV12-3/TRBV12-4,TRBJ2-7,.,CASSDGTGLKQYF,TGTGCCAGCAGTGATGGGACAGGGTTGAAGCAGTACTTC
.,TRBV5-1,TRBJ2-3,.,CASSEGNPGLLDTQYF,TGCGCCAGCAGCGAGGGGAATCCTGGTCTATTGGATACGCAGTATTTT
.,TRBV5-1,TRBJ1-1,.,CASSFASGAGTEAFF,TGCGCCAGCAGCTTTGCCTCGGGGGCAGGAACTGAAGCTTTCTTT
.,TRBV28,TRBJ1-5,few,CASSWTDWGNQPQHF,TGTGCCAGCAGTTGGACCGACTGGGGGAATCAGCCCCAGCATTTT